What follows is one T cell receptor (beta chain) and its context. Its antigen is currently unknown. The sample is drawn from a study of graft-versus-host responses after intestinal transplantation. In the study overall: Each of the recipients got a multivisceral, liver-intestinal, or isolated intestinal transplant.

Here immunoSEQ multiplex PCR was the method, and the copy in TCRdb shows in-frame clones only, minus some. Seen here are some 150,000 clones, roughly 91% observed once, and the top ten hold 0.15% to 0.2%. Trimming shortened V by 2 bases and J by 4 bases, and 11 bases separated the two germline ends. Germline loops: CDR1 KGHSH, CDR2 LQKENI. CDR3 length: 14 amino acids. This specimen was unstimulated CD4+ T cells sorted from spleen or lymph node cells, taken before intestinal transplant. The clonotype originates from a human donor who received an intestinal transplant. The chain recombines TRBV18 with TRBJ1-1; D uncertain. This CDR3 is CASSPELKGTEAFF. The CDR3 DNA sequence: TGTGCCAGCTCACCAGAGCTGAAGGGCACTGAAGCTTTCTTT.